This T cell receptor (beta chain) was sequenced for a study of blood T cell repertoires in COVID-19. Germline lookup yields CDR1 KGHDR and CDR2 SFDVKD. The CDR3 is 17 amino acids. The trim removed 4 bases at V and 7 bases at J, leaving 8 bases unmatched. Authors' data handling: Estimation of nucleated cell counts relied on the amplification of reference gene primers. The table came from immunoSEQ multiplex PCR; TCRdb's copy has only in-frame clones and leaves some out. The DNA was the basis for D and trimming; V, J and clone size are from that table. The sample gives fewer than 250,000 clones, around four fifths of which show up once; 4.7% is in the top ten.

V is TRBV24-1 and J is TRBJ2-1; TRBD2 matches 14 bases. Sequencing input: peripheral blood. The source of this sequence is a woman aged 70-85 years with acute or convalescent COVID-19. CDR3 sequence: CATSEPRLAGGRNEQFF. CDR3 DNA: TGTGCCACCAGTGAGCCCCGACTAGCGGGGGGGCGAAATGAGCAGTTCTTC.